This T cell receptor (beta chain) was observed in a study of T cell clonality in common variable immunodeficiency. Study-wide results and limits: Reportedly, TCR beta sequences from common variable immunodeficiency showed fewer deletions and N-nucleotide insertions. Fewer TCRbeta clones were shared among CVID subjects than controls. CVID subjects showed higher TCRbeta clonality than healthy controls.

This clone was counted ten times or more. The target antigen is unknown. The read falls 3 residues short of the CDR3 end, and the missing part is taken from the germline J gene. CVID and control samples used equivalent genomic DNA input. TCRdb's table, derived via immunoSEQ multiplex PCR, lists solely in-frame clones and lacks some. This sample carries more than 55,000 clones, none of them present only once. Germline V gives CDR1 SGHKS, CDR2 YYEKEE (reference sequence). This CDR3 comprises 15 residues. The ends lost 1 base at V and 4 bases at J; junction bases unmatched: 4. This TCR derives from a person aged 18-70 years in good health. Input material: peripheral blood mononuclear cells. This chain uses TRBV5-5 with TRBJ2-7; 11 bases map to TRBD2. CDR3 sequence reads: CASSLSGTSGYEQYF. Incomplete CDR3 DNA: TGTGCCAGCAGCTTGTCCGGGACTAGCGGATACGAG.